Only a few counts were recorded for the clone carrying this TCR beta chain. The data derive from a study of blood T cell repertoires in COVID-19. Trimming left V 4 bases short and J 8 bases short, with 18 bases between. Per germline, CDR1 SGDLS and CDR2 YYNGEE. The CDR3 extends over 15 amino acids. Using immunoSEQ multiplex PCR, the repertoire was profiled, and TCRdb retains in-frame clones only, with some absent. Here the sample spans over 80,000 clones, 87% being singletons. Source material: peripheral blood. The sequence derives from a human donor in a cohort sampled during active COVID-19. The V call is TRBV9, the J call TRBJ2-2, with a tentative D call TRBD1 (5 bases). DNA for the CDR3: TGTGCCAGCAGCCCCCGGACCCAAGGGGCGGGGGAGCTGTTTTTT. Its translation: CASSPRTQGAGELFF.